This T cell receptor beta chain appears in the sequencing data of a study of blood T cell repertoires in COVID-19 (dated by TCRdb to 2020 to 2021). Some background on the complete study: The collaborator samples originated in the United States, Italy and Spain and spanned the acute and convalescent phases of COVID-19. Sample metadata almost always included a de-identified subject ID, COVID-19 status, age in years and sex. Where available, HLA class I and class II types were taken from metadata supplied by the sample provider and were not determined by assay-based typing. A freely available public database, intended as a resource for researchers studying the immune response to SARS-CoV-2, is where the repertoires were released. The material from the prospective study consisted of cDNA or gDNA derived from T cells, B-cell-depleted T cells, or PBMCs. The samples were drawn from two sources: the first 160 participants of the ongoing ImmuneRACE study, and 950 to 1,500 subjects contributed by 6 global collaborators. The dataset comprised deeply sampled blood TCRbeta repertoires from subjects exposed to, actively infected with, or recovered from COVID-19. Broad study findings and their caveats: The quantity of clinical and demographic metadata differed by source and by participant and was supplied without curation.

TCRbeta CDR3 regions were amplified from genomic DNA using the immunoSEQ Assay, a bias-controlled multiplex PCR. As for the original processing: The number of nucleated cells in each sample was estimated by amplification of reference gene primers within the assay. To quantify the absolute abundance of each unique TCRbeta CDR3 rearrangement, sequence reads were collapsed and filtered. For each sample, productive Simpson clonality was calculated as the square root of Simpson's diversity index across productive rearrangements. Entries here come from immuneACCESS through TCRdb and include only in-frame sequences with V and J called. Some clones fail to appear in such tables; in the studies checked, an unresolved V gene covers under half of the shortfall, and the cause of the remainder is unknown. The D gene and trimming were derived from the DNA, and the V and J assignments and clone size from that table. The sample records a few hundred thousand clones, just under 90% of which are singletons. Clones ranked in the top ten supply just under 6.5% of the sample.

In Seattle, one collaborating source enrolled patients while the infection was active and tracked those patients longitudinally over the course of disease. Whole blood was collected in K2EDTA tubes by collaborating institutions according to the institutions' own protocols. For TCRbeta analysis, collaborators shipped samples as frozen whole blood, isolated PBMCs, or DNA extracted from either of those sample types. Of note for this clone: The target of this receptor is not known. Base qualities are not provided; no much larger clone lies one nucleotide away.

CDR1 is given as SGHRS and CDR2 as YFSETQ, both from the germline V gene. The CDR3, cysteine through phenylalanine, is 15 amino acids long. Only the CDR3 DNA stays, 45 bases, in frame from base 1. Here V drops 2 bases and J drops 5 bases, and the junction holds 8 bases not matched to any gene. The sequence derives from a woman aged 45-60 years with COVID-19, enrolled during active disease. The chain couples TRBV5-1 to TRBJ1-1; 8 of the junction bases match TRBD1. Sequenced sample: peripheral blood. The DNA is TGCGCCAGCAGCTTAATTCCGGGACAGGTGACTGAAGCTTTCTTT. It is translated as CASSLIPGQVTEAFF.